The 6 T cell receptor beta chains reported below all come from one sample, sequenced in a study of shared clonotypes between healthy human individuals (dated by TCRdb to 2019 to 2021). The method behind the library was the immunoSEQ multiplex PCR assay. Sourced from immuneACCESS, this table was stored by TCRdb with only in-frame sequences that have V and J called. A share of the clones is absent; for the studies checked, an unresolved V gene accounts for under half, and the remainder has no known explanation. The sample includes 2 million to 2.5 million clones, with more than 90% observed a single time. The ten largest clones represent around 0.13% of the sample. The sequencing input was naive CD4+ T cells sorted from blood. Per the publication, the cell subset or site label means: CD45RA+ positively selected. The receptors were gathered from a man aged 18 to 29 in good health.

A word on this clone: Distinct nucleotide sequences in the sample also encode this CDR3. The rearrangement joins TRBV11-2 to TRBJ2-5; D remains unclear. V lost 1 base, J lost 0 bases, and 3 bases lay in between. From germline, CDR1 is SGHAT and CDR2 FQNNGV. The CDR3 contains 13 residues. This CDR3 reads CASSLGYQETQYF. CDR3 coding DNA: TGTGCCAGCAGCTTAGGCTACCAAGAGACCCAGTACTTC.

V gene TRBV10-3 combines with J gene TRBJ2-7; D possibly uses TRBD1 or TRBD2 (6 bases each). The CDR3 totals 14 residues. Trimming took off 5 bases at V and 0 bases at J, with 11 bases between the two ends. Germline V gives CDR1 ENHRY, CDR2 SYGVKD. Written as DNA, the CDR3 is TGTGCCATCAGTCCCGGGGGCTACTCCTACGAGCAGTACTTC. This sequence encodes CAISPGGYSYEQYF.

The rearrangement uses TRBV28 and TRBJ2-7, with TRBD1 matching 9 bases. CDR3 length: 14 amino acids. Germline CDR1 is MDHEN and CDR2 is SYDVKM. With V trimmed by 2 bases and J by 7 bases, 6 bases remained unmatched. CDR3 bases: TGTGCCAGCAGTTTAGGACAGGGGCTTAGGGAGCAGTACTTC. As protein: CASSLGQGLREQYF.

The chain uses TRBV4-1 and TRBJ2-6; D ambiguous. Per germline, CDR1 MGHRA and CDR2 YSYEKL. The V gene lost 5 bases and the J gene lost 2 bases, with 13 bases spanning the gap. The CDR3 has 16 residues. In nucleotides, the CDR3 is TGCGCCAGCAGCGTATCACCCACCACTGGGGCCAACGTCCTGACTTTC. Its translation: CASSVSPTTGANVLTF.

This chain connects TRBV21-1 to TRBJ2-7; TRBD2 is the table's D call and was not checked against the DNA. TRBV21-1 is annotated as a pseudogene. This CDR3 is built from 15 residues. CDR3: CASSKEGRHKHEQYF. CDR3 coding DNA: TGTGCCAGCAGCAAAGAAGGGAGACATAAGCACGAGCAGTACTTC.

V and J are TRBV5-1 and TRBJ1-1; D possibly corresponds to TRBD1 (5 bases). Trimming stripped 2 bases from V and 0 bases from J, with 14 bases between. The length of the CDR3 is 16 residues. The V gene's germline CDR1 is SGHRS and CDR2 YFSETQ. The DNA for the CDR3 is TGCGCCAGCAGCTTAGGACAACCGGGGATGAACACTGAAGCTTTCTTT. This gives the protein CASSLGQPGMNTEAFF.